This T cell receptor beta chain was captured in a study of blood T cell repertoires in COVID-19. Background on the study: The study drew acute and convalescent COVID-19 samples from the United States, Italy and Spain.

As processed by the authors: The authors estimated nucleated cell counts from reference gene primer amplification. Measured with immunoSEQ multiplex PCR; TCRdb has only the in-frame clones, and not every one. D and trimming were read from the DNA, whereas the V and J calls and clone size are those reported in that table. The sample holds fewer than 250,000 clones, around 91% seen once. The CDR3 loop spans 16 amino acids. From germline, CDR1 is MGHRA and CDR2 YSYEKL. V lost 4 bases, J lost 9 bases, and 10 bases stayed unmatched. The sample holds one count of this clone. This clonotype originated in a woman in her thirties or forties with acute or convalescent COVID-19. Sequencing was done on a sample of peripheral blood. This sequence joins TRBV4-1 and TRBJ1-6; 9 bases agree with TRBD1. In DNA form, the CDR3 reads TGCGCCAGCAGCCGGGAGTCGGGACAGGGAGCTTCACCCCTCCACTTT. This gives the protein CASSRESGQGASPLHF.